The source of this TCR beta chain is a study of technical replicates of blood from four donors. V was shortened by 1 base and J by 3 bases, with 15 bases between the two germline ends. The CDR3 loop spans 16 amino acids. Per germline, CDR1 SGHTA and CDR2 FQGNSA. Method: immunoSEQ multiplex PCR; TCRdb's copy keeps in-frame clones and lacks some. The table records under 95,000 clones, about 90% of them present only once. V usage is TRBV7-2 and J usage is TRBJ1-1; a possible D gene is TRBD1 (5 bases). The material sequenced was T cells isolated from PBMCs. This clonotype was sampled from a human donor in good health. Here the CDR3 reads CASSLVKGIKYTEAFF. The CDR3 DNA sequence: TGTGCCAGCAGCTTAGTAAAGGGGATAAAGTACACTGAAGCTTTCTTT.